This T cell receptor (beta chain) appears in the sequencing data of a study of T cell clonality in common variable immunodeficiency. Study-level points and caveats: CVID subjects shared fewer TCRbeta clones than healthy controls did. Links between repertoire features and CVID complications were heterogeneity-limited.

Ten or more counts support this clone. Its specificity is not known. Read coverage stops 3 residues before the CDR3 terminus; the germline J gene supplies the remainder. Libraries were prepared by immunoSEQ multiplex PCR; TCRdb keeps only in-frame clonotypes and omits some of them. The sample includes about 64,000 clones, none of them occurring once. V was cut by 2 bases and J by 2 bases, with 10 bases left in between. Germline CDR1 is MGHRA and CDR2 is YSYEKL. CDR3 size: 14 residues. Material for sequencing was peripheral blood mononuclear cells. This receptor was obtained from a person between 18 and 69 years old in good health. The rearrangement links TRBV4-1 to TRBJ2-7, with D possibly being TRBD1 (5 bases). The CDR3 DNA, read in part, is TGCGCCAGCAGCCAAAGAAAACAGGCCTACGAG. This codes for CASSQRKQAYE. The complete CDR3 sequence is CASSQRKQAYEQYF.